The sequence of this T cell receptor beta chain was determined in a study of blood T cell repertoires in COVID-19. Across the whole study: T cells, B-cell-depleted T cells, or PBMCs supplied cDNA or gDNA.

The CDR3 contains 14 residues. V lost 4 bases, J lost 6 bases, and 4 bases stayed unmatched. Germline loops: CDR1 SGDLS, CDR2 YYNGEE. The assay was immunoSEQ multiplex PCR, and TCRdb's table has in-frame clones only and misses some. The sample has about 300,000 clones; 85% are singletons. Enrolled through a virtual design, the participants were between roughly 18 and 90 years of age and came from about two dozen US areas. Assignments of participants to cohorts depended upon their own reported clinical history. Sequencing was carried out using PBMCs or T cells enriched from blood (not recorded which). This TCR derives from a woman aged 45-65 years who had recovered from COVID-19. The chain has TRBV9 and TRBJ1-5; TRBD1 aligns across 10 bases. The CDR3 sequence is CASSKTGGVQPQHF. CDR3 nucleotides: TGTGCCAGCAGCAAGACAGGGGGCGTTCAGCCCCAGCATTTT.